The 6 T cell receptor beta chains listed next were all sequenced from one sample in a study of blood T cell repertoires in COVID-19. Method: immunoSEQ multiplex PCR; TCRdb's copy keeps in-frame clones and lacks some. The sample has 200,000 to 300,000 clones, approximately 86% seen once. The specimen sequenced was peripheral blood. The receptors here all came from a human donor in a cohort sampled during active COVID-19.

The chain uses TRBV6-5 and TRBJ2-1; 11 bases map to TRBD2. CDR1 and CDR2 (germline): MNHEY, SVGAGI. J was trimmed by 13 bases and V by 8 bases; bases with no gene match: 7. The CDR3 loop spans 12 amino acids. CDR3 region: CASEFSGRDQFF. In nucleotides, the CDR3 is TGTGCCAGCGAATTTAGCGGGAGGGATCAGTTCTTC.

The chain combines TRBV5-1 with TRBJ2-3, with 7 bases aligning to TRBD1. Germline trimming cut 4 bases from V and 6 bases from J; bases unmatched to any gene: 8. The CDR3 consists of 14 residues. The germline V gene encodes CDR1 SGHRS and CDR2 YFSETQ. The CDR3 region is CASSAQTTGDTQYF. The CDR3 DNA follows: TGCGCCAGCAGCGCGCAGACGACAGGGGATACGCAGTATTTT.

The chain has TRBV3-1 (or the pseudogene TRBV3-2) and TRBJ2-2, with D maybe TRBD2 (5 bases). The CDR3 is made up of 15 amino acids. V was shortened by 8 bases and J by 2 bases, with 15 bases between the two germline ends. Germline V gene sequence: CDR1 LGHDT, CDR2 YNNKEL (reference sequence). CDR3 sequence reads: CASGRVGGNTGELFF. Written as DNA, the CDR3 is TGTGCCAGCGGACGTGTAGGAGGTAACACCGGGGAGCTGTTTTTT.

In DNA form, the CDR3 reads TGTGCCATCAGTAACCCTAGAGCGACCTCTGGAAACACCATATATTTT. It codes for CAISNPRATSGNTIYF. The chain uses TRBV10-3 and TRBJ1-3; the D is unclear. The ends were cut back, 5 bases at V and 0 bases at J, with 14 bases in the middle. The CDR3 is 16 residues long. CDR1 is ENHRY and CDR2 is SYGVKD in the germline V gene.

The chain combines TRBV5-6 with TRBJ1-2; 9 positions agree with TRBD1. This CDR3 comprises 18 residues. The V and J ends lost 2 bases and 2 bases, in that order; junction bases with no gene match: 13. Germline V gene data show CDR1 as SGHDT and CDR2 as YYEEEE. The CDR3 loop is CASSLVPGTGWGNYGYTF. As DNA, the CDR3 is TGTGCCAGCAGCTTAGTGCCCGGGACAGGGTGGGGGAACTATGGCTACACCTTC.

In DNA form, the CDR3 reads TGTGCCAGCAGTTCCCTGGCGGCGAGCTCTGGAAACACCATATATTTT. It encodes CASSSLAASSGNTIYF. V usage is TRBV27 and J usage is TRBJ1-3; D is unresolved. Germline V CDR1 and CDR2: MNHEY, SMNVEV (reference sequence). V lost 4 bases, J lost 0 bases, and 13 bases lay in between. The CDR3 extends over 16 amino acids.